Listed here is a single TCR beta chain. The source of the sample is a study of CD8 T cells in Susac syndrome. Reverse transcription of about 0.5 to 1 ug RNA used random hexamers. A single record per CDR3 protein comes from TCRdb applying MiXCR to the immunoSEQ multiplex PCR reads. The sample yields some 120,000 distinct CDR3 sequences, about 93% seen once. This CDR3 has 12 amino acids. Trimming stripped 4 bases from V and 5 bases from J, with 7 bases between. Germline values: CDR1 SGDLS, CDR2 YYNGEE. The chain has TRBV9 and TRBJ2-4; D gene ambiguous. Sequenced material: CD4+ T cells from PBMCs. The source is a human donor in good health. CDR3 loop: CASSSSENIQYF. Written as DNA, the CDR3 is TGTGCCAGCAGCTCGTCGGAAAACATTCAGTACTTC.